This passage covers 23 T cell receptor beta chains from one sample sequenced in a study of blood T cell repertoires in COVID-19. Assay: immunoSEQ multiplex PCR; the TCRdb copy retains only in-frame clones and omits some. The sample records some 370,000 clones, roughly 90% being singletons. Sample: peripheral blood. Source of these receptors: a man aged 35 to 55 with acute or convalescent COVID-19.

The rearrangement links TRBV5-1 to TRBJ1-1; D gene unclear. With 1 base removed from V and 4 bases from J, the gap between germline ends came to 5 bases. Germline CDR1 is SGHRS and CDR2 is YFSETQ. There are 12 residues in the CDR3. CDR3 sequence: CASSLSGTEAFF. The CDR3 coding sequence is TGCGCCAGCAGCTTGAGCGGCACTGAAGCTTTCTTT.

The gene calls are TRBV28 and TRBJ2-5; no clear D. The CDR3 contains 15 residues. Trimming cost V 4 bases and J 5 bases, with 17 bases left between them. Germline CDR1 reads MDHEN; CDR2 reads SYDVKM. The CDR3 DNA reads as TGTGCCAGCAGTTCCCCGCGATTCGGTTGGGAGACCCAGTACTTC. This codes for CASSSPRFGWETQYF.

J is TRBJ1-2 and V is TRBV27; tentative D call: TRBD1 (6 bases). CDR3 length: 13 residues. Germline loops: CDR1 MNHEY, CDR2 SMNVEV (reference sequence). Trimming removed 3 bases from V and 13 bases from J, with 18 bases in between. The CDR3 DNA reads as TGTGCCAGCAGTTTGGGTCCCCAGGGGCCTATCACCTTC. It translates to CASSLGPQGPITF.

This chain links TRBV19 with TRBJ1-6; tentative D call: TRBD1 (5 bases). Per germline, CDR1 LNHDA and CDR2 SQIVND (reference sequence). CDR3 length equals 13 residues. Between the trimmed V and J ends, which lost 5 bases and 9 bases, there was a span of 11 bases. The CDR3 nucleotides are TGTGCCAGTAGTTTGGGGGGGAGTTCACCCCTCCACTTT. Its translation is CASSLGGSSPLHF.

The V call is TRBV5-1, the J call TRBJ1-4; TRBD1 agrees at 7 bases. CDR3 length: 14 residues. V shed 3 bases and J 7 bases; nucleotides not matched to a gene: 6. Per germline, CDR1 SGHRS and CDR2 YFSETQ. Here the CDR3 reads CASSWGQRSEKLFF. CDR3 coding DNA: TGCGCCAGCAGCTGGGGACAGAGGAGTGAAAAACTGTTTTTT. The complete variable domain, with remaining parts taken from reference TRBV5-1 and TRBJ1-4, reads KAGVTQTPRYLIKTRGQQVTLSCSPISGHRSVSWYQQTPGQGLQFLFEYFSETQRNKGNFPGRFSGRQFSNSRSEMNVSTLELGDSALYLCASSWGQRSEKLFFGSGTQLSVL.

The chain carries TRBV6-1 and TRBJ1-1, with TRBD1 matching over 8 bases. V shed 2 bases and J 5 bases; nucleotides not matched to a gene: 13. Per germline, CDR1 MNHNS and CDR2 SASEGT. This CDR3 is built from 17 residues. The CDR3 nucleotides read TGTGCCAGCAGTGAATGGACCGGGGCAGGGGGCAGGACTGAAGCTTTCTTT. Translated: CASSEWTGAGGRTEAFF.

This clone was counted a few times. The chain recombines TRBV18 with TRBJ1-1, with a tentative D call TRBD1 (6 bases). The CDR3 extends over 13 amino acids. Germline CDR1 is KGHSH and CDR2 is LQKENI. V lost 5 bases to trimming and J lost 4 bases, with 11 bases between them. CDR3 sequence (DNA): TGTGCCAGCTCATTAGGACAGAGCACTGAAGCTTTCTTT. This translates into CASSLGQSTEAFF.

This chain uses TRBV21-1 with TRBJ1-1. TRBV21-1 counts as a pseudogene. The CDR3 is 15 residues long. CDR3 in amino acids: CASSTYQDGGTEAFF. CDR3 bases: TGTGCCAGCAGCACGTACCAAGACGGCGGGACTGAAGCTTTCTTT.

V gene TRBV5-1 combines with J gene TRBJ1-1, with TRBD1 matching 7 bases. Germline V gene sequence: CDR1 SGHRS, CDR2 YFSETQ. The CDR3 length is 15 residues. V shed 4 bases, J shed 1 base, and the junction held 7 bases outside the gene matches. CDR3 in DNA: TGCGCCAGCAGCGGCGACGGACAGGCGAACACTGAAGCTTTCTTT. Translation gives CASSGDGQANTEAFF.

The chain combines TRBV7-2 with TRBJ2-7; 7 bases map to TRBD2. The junction had 15 bases not matched to a gene; V was cut back by 4 bases and J by 6 bases. CDR3 length: 16 residues. Germline V gives CDR1 SGHTA, CDR2 FQGNSA. CDR3 region: CASSSNARLAEGEQYF. The CDR3 DNA reads as TGTGCCAGCAGCTCAAATGCCCGGCTAGCGGAGGGCGAGCAGTACTTC.

V gene TRBV29-1 combines with J gene TRBJ1-1, with 8 bases matching TRBD1. The germline V gene encodes CDR1 SQVTM and CDR2 ANQGSEA. The trim removed 3 bases at V and 3 bases at J, leaving 6 bases unmatched. The CDR3 loop spans 14 amino acids. The CDR3 coding sequence is TGCAGCGTTGATAGACAGGGGATGGACACTGAAGCTTTCTTT. It codes for CSVDRQGMDTEAFF.

The CDR3 DNA reads TGTGCCAGCAGCCAAGCGGGACAGACCTATGGCTACACCTTC. Its translation: CASSQAGQTYGYTF. The chain joins TRBV3-1 (or the pseudogene TRBV3-2) to TRBJ1-2, with 7 bases matching TRBD1. The CDR3 spans 14 residues. From germline, CDR1 is LGHDT and CDR2 YNNKEL (reference sequence). The junction had 3 bases not matched to a gene; V was cut back by 1 base and J by 4 bases.

In nucleotides, the CDR3 is TGTGCCAGCAGTTTCTCGGACATTTCCTACGAGCAGTACTTC. Translation: CASSFSDISYEQYF. The chain recombines TRBV28 with TRBJ2-7; the D gene is possibly TRBD1 (5 bases). The CDR3 contains 14 residues. The V end was cut by 3 bases, the J end by 1 base, with 10 bases between. Germline CDR1 reads MDHEN; CDR2 reads SYDVKM.

J is TRBJ1-1 and V is TRBV4-1, with D tentatively TRBD1 (5 bases). CDR1 is MGHRA, CDR2 YSYEKL, per germline. The CDR3 length is 16 residues. Trimming removed 4 bases at V and 0 bases at J, with 15 bases between. DNA of the CDR3: TGCGCCAGCAGCCTACAAGGGGTAGGCCTGAACACTGAAGCTTTCTTT. It is translated as CASSLQGVGLNTEAFF.

The chain uses TRBV3-1 (or the pseudogene TRBV3-2) and TRBJ2-7, with D perhaps matching TRBD2 (6 bases). CDR1 is LGHDT, CDR2 YNNKEL, per germline (reference sequence). The length of the CDR3 is 14 residues. Trimming left V 3 bases short and J 1 base short, with 10 bases between. CDR3 loop: CASSQRDWSYEQYF. CDR3 in DNA: TGTGCCAGCAGCCAGCGGGACTGGTCCTACGAGCAGTACTTC.

The chain combines TRBV18 with TRBJ1-2; no definite D call. Germline assignment: CDR1 KGHSH and CDR2 LQKENI. The CDR3 covers 14 residues. The ends were cut back, 4 bases at V and 4 bases at J, with 13 bases in the middle. CDR3 DNA: TGTGCCAGCTCACACCGGGATTTACTCTATGGCTACACCTTC. Translated: CASSHRDLLYGYTF.

The chain is built from TRBV6-5 and TRBJ2-1, with TRBD1 as a possible D gene (5 bases). Trimming shortened V by 2 bases and J by 3 bases, and 11 bases separated the two germline ends. Germline CDR1 and CDR2: MNHEY and SVGAGI. The CDR3 runs 15 residues. CDR3 in amino acids: CASSYGQGLYNEQFF. CDR3 in DNA: TGTGCCAGCAGTTACGGGCAGGGTCTCTACAATGAGCAGTTCTTC.

CDR3 sequence reads: CASSYSGREDRNIQYF. Here the CDR3 DNA reads TGTGCCAGCAGTTATTCGGGGCGGGAGGATCGAAACATTCAGTACTTC. The V and J genes are TRBV6-9 and TRBJ2-4; 8 bases agree with TRBD2. This CDR3 region has 16 residues. Germline V gene lookup returns CDR1 MNHGY and CDR2 SVAAGI. J lost 6 bases, V lost 0 bases, and 7 bases had no gene match.

J is TRBJ1-1 and V is TRBV2; no definite D call. The CDR3 has 15 residues. Germline values: CDR1 SNHLY, CDR2 FYNNEI. V lost 4 bases, J lost 1 base, and 13 bases lay in between. The CDR3 DNA reads as TGTGCCAGCAGTGTTAGATGGGCGCGGAACACTGAAGCTTTCTTT. Protein sequence: CASSVRWARNTEAFF.

V usage is TRBV27 and J usage is TRBJ1-5, with TRBD1 identical over 10 bases. V shed 5 bases and J 2 bases; nucleotides not matched to a gene: 6. Germline V gene sequence: CDR1 MNHEY, CDR2 SMNVEV (reference sequence). CDR3 length equals 16 residues. The DNA of the CDR3 is TGTGCCAGCAGTCTCCGGGACAGGGGCGGCAATCAGCCCCAGCATTTT. It is translated as CASSLRDRGGNQPQHF.

V is TRBV4-2 and J is TRBJ2-5; 8 nucleotides line up with TRBD2. The CDR3 has 17 residues. The ends lost 5 bases at V and 5 bases at J; junction bases unmatched: 16. From germline, CDR1 is LGHNA and CDR2 YNFKEQ. The CDR3, as DNA: TGTGCCAGCAGCGAAAGAGGGGGGGCAAGCGGGGGTGAGACCCAGTACTTC. Protein sequence: CASSERGGASGGETQYF.

This sequence joins TRBV5-1 and TRBJ2-5; TRBD2 agrees at 8 bases. Germline values: CDR1 SGHRS, CDR2 YFSETQ. The V and J ends lost 0 bases and 5 bases, in that order; junction bases with no gene match: 9. The CDR3 sequence is 16 residues long. The chain's CDR3 is CASSLVSGSVWETQYF. CDR3 sequence (DNA): TGCGCCAGCAGCTTGGTAAGCGGGAGCGTTTGGGAGACCCAGTACTTC.

This chain joins TRBV27 and TRBJ2-2; a possible D gene is TRBD2 (6 bases). Trimming removed 6 bases at V and 5 bases at J, with 16 bases between. CDR3 length: 15 amino acids. Per the germline V gene, CDR1 is MNHEY and CDR2 is SMNVEV (reference sequence). Here the CDR3 reads CASRDRDSQTGELFF. The CDR3 DNA follows: TGTGCCAGCAGGGACCGGGACTCCCAAACCGGGGAGCTGTTTTTT.